A single T cell receptor beta chain is shown here with its context. Its antigen is unidentified. This sample was included in a study of T cells in Graves' hyperthyroidism and ophthalmopathy. Criteria for exclusion of patients were uncontrolled infection, other autoimmune disease, pregnancy or lactation. Study observations and caveats: Among clonotypes expanded in thyroid above 0.001, most were also found in blood. Before onset, ophthalmopathy was predicted by the model a median about 6.2 months earlier.

TCR beta CDR3 region amplification was performed from RNA transcripts. RT-PCR in the first round (using the HTBI primer set) targeted the TCR CDR3. TCRdb re-derived calls from the multiplex PCR reads in MiXCR, one entry per CDR3 protein. The table includes 530,000 or so distinct CDR3 sequences, less than 25% detected once. Trimming shortened V by 6 bases and J by 1 base, and 12 bases separated the two germline ends. The CDR3 is made up of 14 amino acids. The chain combines TRBV12-3 or TRBV12-4 with TRBJ1-1; no firm D call. Sequencing input: blood. The clonotype comes from a woman in her 30s with Graves' ophthalmopathy. As DNA, the CDR3 is TGTGCCAGCAGCCTGAGCACAGAGAACACTGAAGCTTTCTTT. Translated, it gives CASSLSTENTEAFF.